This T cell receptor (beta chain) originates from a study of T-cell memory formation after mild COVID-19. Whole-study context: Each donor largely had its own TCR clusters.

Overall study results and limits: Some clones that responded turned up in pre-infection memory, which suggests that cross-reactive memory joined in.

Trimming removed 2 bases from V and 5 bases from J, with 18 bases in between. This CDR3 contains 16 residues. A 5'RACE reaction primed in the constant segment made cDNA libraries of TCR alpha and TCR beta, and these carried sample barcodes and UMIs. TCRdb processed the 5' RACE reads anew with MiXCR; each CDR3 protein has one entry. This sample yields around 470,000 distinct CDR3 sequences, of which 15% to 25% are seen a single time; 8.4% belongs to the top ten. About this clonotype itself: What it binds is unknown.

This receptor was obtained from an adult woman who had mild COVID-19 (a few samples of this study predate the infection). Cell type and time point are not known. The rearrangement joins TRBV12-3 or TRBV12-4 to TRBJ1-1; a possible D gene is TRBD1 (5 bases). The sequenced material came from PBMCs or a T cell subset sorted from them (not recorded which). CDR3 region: CASSLSPGPRGTEAFF. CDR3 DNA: TGTGCCAGCAGTTTATCCCCGGGGCCCCGAGGTACTGAAGCTTTCTTT.